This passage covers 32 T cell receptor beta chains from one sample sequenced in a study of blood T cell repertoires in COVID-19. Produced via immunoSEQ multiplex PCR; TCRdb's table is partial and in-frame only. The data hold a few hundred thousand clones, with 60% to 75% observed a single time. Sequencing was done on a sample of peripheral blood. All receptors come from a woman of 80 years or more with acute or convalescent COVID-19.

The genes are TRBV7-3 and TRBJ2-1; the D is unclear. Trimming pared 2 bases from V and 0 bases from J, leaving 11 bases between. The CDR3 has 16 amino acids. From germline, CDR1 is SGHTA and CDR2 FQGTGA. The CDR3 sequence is CASSLDGASSYNEQFF. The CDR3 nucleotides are TGTGCCAGCAGCTTAGACGGAGCGAGCTCCTACAATGAGCAGTTCTTC.

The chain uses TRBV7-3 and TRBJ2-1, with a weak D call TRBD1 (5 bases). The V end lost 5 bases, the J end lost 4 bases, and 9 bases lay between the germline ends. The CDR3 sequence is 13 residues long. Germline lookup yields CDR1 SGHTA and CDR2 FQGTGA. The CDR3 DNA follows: TGTGCCAGCAGCCTCAGGGAATACAATGAGCAGTTCTTC. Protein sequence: CASSLREYNEQFF.

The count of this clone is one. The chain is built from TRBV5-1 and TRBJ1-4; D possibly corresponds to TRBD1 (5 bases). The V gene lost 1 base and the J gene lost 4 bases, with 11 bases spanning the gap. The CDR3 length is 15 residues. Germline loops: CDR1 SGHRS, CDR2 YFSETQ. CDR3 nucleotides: TGCGCCAGCAGCTTGCTGGGGGACTTTAATGAAAAACTGTTTTTT. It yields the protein CASSLLGDFNEKLFF.

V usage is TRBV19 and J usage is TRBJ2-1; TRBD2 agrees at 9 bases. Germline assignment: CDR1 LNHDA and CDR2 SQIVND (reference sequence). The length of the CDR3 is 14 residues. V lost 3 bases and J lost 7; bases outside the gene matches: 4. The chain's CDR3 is CASSIGGGANEQFF. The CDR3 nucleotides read TGTGCCAGTAGTATCGGCGGGGGGGCGAATGAGCAGTTCTTC.

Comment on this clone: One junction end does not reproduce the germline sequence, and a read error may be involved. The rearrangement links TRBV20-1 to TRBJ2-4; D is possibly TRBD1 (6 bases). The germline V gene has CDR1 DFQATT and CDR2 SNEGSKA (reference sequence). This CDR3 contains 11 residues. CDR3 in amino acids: CSAGSLRGVDF. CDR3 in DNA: TGCAGTGCTGGATCCCTCAGGGGCGTGGACTTC.

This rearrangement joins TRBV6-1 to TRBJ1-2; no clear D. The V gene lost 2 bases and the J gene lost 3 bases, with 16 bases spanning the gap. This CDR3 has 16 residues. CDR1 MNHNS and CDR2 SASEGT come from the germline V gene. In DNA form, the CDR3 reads TGTGCCAGCAGTGAATCTTTGACGGGAACTTACTATGGCTACACCTTC. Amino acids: CASSESLTGTYYGYTF.

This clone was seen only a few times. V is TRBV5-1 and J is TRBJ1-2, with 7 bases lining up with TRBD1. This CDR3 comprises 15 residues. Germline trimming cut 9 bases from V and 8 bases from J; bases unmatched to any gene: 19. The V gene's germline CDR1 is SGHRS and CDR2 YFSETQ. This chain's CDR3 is CANEPPTGDPEGYTF. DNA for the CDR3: TGCGCCAACGAACCCCCAACAGGGGACCCCGAGGGCTACACCTTC.

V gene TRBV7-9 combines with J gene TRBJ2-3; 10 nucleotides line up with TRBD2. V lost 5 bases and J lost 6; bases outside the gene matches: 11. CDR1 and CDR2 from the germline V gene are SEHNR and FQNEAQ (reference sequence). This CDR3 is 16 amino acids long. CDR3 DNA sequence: TGTGCCAGCAGCCTCCCCAGCGGGAGGGCCCCGGATACGCAGTATTTT. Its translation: CASSLPSGRAPDTQYF.

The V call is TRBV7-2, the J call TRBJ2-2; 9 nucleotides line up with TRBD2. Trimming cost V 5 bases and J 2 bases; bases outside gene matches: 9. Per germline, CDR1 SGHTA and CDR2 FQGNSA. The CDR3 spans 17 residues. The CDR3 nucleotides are TGTGCCAGCAGCAGCCATCCTAGCGGGACAAACACCGGGGAGCTGTTTTTT. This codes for CASSSHPSGTNTGELFF.

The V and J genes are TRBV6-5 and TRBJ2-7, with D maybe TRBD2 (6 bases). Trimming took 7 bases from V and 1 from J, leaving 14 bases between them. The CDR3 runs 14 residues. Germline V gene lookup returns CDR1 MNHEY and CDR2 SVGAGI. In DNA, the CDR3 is TGTGCCAGCATCCGGGGGTACGGGTCCTACGAGCAGTACTTC. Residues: CASIRGYGSYEQYF.

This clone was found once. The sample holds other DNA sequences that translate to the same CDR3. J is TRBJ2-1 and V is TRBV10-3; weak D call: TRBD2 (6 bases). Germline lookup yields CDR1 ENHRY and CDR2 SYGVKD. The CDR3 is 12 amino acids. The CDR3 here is CATGDSYNEQFF. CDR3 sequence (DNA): TGTGCGACCGGGGACTCGTACAATGAGCAGTTCTTC.

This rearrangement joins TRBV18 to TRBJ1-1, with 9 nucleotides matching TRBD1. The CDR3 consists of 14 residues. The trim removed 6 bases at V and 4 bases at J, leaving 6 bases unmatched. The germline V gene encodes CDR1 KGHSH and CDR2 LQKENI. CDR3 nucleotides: TGTGCCAGCTCCCCGGACAGGGGTTCCACTGAAGCTTTCTTT. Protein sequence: CASSPDRGSTEAFF.

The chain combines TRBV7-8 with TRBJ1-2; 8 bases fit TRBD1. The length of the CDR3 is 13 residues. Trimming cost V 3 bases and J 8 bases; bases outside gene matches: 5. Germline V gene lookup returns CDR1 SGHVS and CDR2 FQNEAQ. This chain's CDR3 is CASSFQGAQGYTF. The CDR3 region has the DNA TGTGCCAGCAGCTTTCAGGGGGCGCAGGGCTACACCTTC.

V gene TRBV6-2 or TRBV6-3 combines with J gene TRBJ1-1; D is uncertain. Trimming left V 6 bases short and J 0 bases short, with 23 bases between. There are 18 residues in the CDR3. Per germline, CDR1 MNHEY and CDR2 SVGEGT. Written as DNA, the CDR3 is TGTGCCAGCAGCCGCAGACAACACTCTCTTCTCATGAACACTGAAGCTTTCTTT. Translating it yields CASSRRQHSLLMNTEAFF.

Written as DNA, the CDR3 is TGTGCCAGCAGTTACTCCCGGACGGGGACCTACGAGCAGTACTTC. Translating gives CASSYSRTGTYEQYF. The genes are TRBV6-5 and TRBJ2-7, with a possible D match to TRBD2 (5 bases). The CDR3 runs 15 residues. Trimming pared 0 bases from V and 2 bases from J, leaving 11 bases between. In germline, CDR1 is MNHEY, CDR2 SVGAGI.

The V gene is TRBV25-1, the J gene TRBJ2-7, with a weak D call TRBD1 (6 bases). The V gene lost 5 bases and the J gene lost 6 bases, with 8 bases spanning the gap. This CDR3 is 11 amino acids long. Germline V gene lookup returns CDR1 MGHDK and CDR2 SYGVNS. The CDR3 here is CASSRGFEQYF. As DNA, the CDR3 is TGTGCCAGCAGTAGGGGGTTCGAGCAGTACTTC.

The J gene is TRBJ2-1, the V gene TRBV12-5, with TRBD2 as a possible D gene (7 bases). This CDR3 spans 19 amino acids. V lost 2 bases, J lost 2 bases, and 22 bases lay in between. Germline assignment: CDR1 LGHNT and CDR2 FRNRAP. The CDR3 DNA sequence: TGTGCTAGTGGTTTGAAAAAGGGGGGCGGCGGGAGCACCTACAATGAGCAGTTCTTC. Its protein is CASGLKKGGGGSTYNEQFF.

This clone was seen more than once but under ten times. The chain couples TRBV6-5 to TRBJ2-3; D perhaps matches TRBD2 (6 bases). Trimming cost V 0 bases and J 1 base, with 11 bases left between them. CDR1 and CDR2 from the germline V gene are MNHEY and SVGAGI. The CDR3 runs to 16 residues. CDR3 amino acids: CASSYSWGGGTDTQYF. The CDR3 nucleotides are TGTGCCAGCAGTTACTCCTGGGGCGGGGGCACAGATACGCAGTATTTT.

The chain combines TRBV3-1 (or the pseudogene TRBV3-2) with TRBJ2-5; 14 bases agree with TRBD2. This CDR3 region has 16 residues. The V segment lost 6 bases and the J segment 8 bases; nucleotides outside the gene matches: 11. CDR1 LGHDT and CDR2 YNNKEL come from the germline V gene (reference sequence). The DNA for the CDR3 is TGTGCCAGCAGTTTCGGACTAGCGGGGGGTGGAGGTACCCAGTACTTC. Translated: CASSFGLAGGGGTQYF.

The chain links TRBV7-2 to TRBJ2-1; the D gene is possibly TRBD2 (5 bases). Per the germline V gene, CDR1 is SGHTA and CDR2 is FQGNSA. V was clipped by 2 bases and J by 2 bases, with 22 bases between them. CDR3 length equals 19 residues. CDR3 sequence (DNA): TGTGCCAGCAGCTTATTCTACGGGATGAGGAGAATGGCCTACAATGAGCAGTTCTTC. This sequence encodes CASSLFYGMRRMAYNEQFF.

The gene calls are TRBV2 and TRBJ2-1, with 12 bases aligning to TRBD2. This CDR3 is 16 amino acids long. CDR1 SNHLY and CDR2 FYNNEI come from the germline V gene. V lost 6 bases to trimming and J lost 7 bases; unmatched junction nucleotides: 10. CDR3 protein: CASRPLAGGRRNEQFF. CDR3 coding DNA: TGTGCCAGCAGACCTCTAGCGGGAGGGCGAAGGAATGAGCAGTTCTTC. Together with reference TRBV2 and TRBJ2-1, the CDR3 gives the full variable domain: EPEVTQTPSHQVTQMGQEVILRCVPISNHLYFYWYRQILGQKVEFLVSFYNNEISEKSEIFDDQFSVERPDGSNFTLKIRSTKLEDSAMYFCASRPLAGGRRNEQFFGPGTRLTVL.

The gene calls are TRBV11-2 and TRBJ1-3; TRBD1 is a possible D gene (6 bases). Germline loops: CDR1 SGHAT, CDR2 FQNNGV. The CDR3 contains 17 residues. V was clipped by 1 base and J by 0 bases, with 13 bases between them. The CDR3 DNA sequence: TGTGCCAGCAGCTTAGCGGGGGGGCGCATCTCTGGAAACACCATATATTTT. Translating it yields CASSLAGGRISGNTIYF.

In DNA form, the CDR3 reads TGTGCCAGCTCACAACTGGGACAGGCGAACACTGAAGCTTTCTTT. Its translation is CASSQLGQANTEAFF. The genes are TRBV18 and TRBJ1-1; 8 nucleotides line up with TRBD1. The germline V gene has CDR1 KGHSH and CDR2 LQKENI. This CDR3 comprises 15 residues. Losses at the gene ends were 4 bases for V and 1 base for J; bases not matched to a gene: 5.

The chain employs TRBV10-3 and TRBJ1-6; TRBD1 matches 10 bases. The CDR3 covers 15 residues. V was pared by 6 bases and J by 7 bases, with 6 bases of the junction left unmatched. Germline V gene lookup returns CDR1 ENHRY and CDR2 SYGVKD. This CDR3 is CAISGTGVGNSPLHF. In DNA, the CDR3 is TGTGCCATCAGCGGGACAGGGGTTGGGAATTCACCCCTCCACTTT.

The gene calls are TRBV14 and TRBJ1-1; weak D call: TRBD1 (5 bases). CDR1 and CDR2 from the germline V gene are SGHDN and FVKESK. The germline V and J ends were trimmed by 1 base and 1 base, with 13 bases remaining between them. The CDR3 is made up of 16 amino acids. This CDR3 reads CASSQGSRGSNTEAFF. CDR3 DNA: TGTGCCAGCAGCCAAGGATCTCGGGGGTCGAACACTGAAGCTTTCTTT.

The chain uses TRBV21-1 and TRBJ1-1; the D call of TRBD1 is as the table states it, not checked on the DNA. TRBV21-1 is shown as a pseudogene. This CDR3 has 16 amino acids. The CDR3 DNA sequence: TGTGCCAGCAGCAAAGTTACTCAGGGGTTGACCACTGAAGCTTTCTTT. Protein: CASSKVTQGLTTEAFF.

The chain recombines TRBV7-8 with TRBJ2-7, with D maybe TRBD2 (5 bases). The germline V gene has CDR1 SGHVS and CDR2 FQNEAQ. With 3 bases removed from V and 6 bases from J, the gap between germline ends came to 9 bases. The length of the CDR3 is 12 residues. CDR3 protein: CASSLVASEQYF. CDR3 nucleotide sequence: TGTGCCAGCAGCTTGGTAGCGTCCGAGCAGTACTTC.

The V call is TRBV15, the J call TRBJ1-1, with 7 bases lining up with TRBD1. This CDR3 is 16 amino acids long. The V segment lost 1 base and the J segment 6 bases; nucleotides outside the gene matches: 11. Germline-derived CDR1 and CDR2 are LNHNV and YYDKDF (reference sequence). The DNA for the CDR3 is TGTGCCACCAGCAGAGGGAGGACAGGCGGGGTCCCTGAAGCTTTCTTT. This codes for CATSRGRTGGVPEAFF.

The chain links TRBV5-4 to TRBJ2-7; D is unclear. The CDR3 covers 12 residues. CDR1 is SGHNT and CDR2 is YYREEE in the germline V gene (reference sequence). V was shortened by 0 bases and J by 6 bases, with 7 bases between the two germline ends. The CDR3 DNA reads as TGTGCCAGCAGCTTGGGAGGCGGCGAGCAGTACTTC. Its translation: CASSLGGGEQYF.

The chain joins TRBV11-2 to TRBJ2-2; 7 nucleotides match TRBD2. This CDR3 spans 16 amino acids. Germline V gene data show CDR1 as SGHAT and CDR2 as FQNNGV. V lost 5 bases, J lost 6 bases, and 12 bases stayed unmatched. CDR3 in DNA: TGTGCCAGCAGCCCCCGTCGGGACTACTTTTCCGGGGAGCTGTTTTTT. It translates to CASSPRRDYFSGELFF.

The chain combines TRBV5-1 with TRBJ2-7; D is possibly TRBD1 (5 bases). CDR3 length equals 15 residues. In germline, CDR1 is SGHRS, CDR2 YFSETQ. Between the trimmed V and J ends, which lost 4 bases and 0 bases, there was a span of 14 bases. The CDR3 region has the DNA TGCGCCAGCAGCCGTGATGGGGCTAGCTCCTACGAGCAGTACTTC. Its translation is CASSRDGASSYEQYF.

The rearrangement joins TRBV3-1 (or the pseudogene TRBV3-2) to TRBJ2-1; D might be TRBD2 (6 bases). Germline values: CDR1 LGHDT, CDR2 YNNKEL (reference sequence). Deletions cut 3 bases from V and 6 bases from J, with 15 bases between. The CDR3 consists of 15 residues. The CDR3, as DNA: TGTGCCAGCAGCCAGGGGGGTCCCGGGACCAATGAGCAGTTCTTC. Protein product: CASSQGGPGTNEQFF.